Listed below are T cell receptor beta chains from one sample, sequenced in a study of post-analysis software for immune sequencing data. One entry per CDR3 protein, called by TCRdb with MiXCR from the PCR reads. The data show hundreds of thousands of distinct CDR3 sequences, around 64% seen once. Specimen: blood. The receptors stem from a girl aged 2-9 years with multiple sclerosis. The CDR3 runs from the conserved cysteine through the conserved F or W. Each record gives: CDR3 protein, CDR3 DNA, J gene, D gene, clone size, V gene. The D gene is left open where the match is weak. For some rows the clone size is stated as once, few or many, or as a class when expanded; others skip it.

CASMLRRQGRQTQYF	TGTGCCAGCATGCTCCGGAGACAGGGGAGGCAGACCCAGTACTTC	TRBJ2-5	TRBD1	NA	TRBV6-5
CASSAEPPGTKNEKLFF	TGCGCCAGCAGCGCTGAGCCTCCCGGGACAAAAAATGAAAAACTGTTTTTT	TRBJ1-4	NA	NA	TRBV5-1
CASSPMTGADTDTQYF	TGTGCCAGCAGTCCGATGACGGGGGCCGACACAGATACGCAGTATTTT	TRBJ2-3	NA	NA	TRBV12-3/TRBV12-4
CASSLVTSGNEQFF	TGTGCCAGCAGCTTAGTGACTAGCGGCAATGAGCAGTTCTTC	TRBJ2-1	TRBD2	NA	TRBV7-2
CASSTGTGGPDTQYF	TGTGCCAGCAGCACCGGGACAGGGGGCCCAGATACGCAGTATTTT	TRBJ2-3	TRBD1	once	TRBV13
CASSETGRSSYEQYF	TGCGCCAGCAGTGAAACGGGCCGCAGCTCCTACGAGCAGTACTTC	TRBJ2-7	NA	NA	TRBV10-1
CASSVTGSYNEQFF	TGTGCCAGCAGCGTAACAGGGTCCTACAATGAGCAGTTCTTC	TRBJ2-1	NA	once	TRBV7-2
CATSDSRTGKRSYNEQFF	TGTGCCACCAGTGATTCACGAACCGGGAAGAGGTCCTACAATGAGCAGTTCTTC	TRBJ2-1	NA	NA	TRBV24-1
CSVEDPRDGYTF	TGCAGCGTTGAAGATCCCAGGGACGGCTACACCTTC	TRBJ1-2	NA	NA	TRBV29-1
CASSFGPPSNQPQHF	TGCGCCAGCAGCTTTGGACCGCCTAGCAATCAGCCCCAGCATTTT	TRBJ1-5	NA	once	TRBV5-1
CASSREGTNTEAFF	TGCGCCAGCAGCCGCGAGGGGACTAACACGGAAGCTTTCTTT	TRBJ1-1	NA	NA	TRBV5-1
CSVHPGQQQFF	TGCAGCGTTCACCCGGGACAGCAGCAGTTCTTC	TRBJ2-1	TRBD1	NA	TRBV29-1
CASGAGPNTEAFF	TGTGCCAGCGGTGCGGGGCCGAACACTGAAGCTTTCTTT	TRBJ1-1	NA	NA	TRBV7-3
CSAKTTSASYEQYF	TGCAGTGCTAAAACTACTAGCGCGAGCTACGAGCAGTACTTC	TRBJ2-7	TRBD2	few	TRBV20-1
CSASGTLAGALDTQYF	TGCAGTGCTAGTGGAACCCTAGCGGGGGCCCTCGATACGCAGTATTTT	TRBJ2-3	TRBD2	NA	TRBV20-1
CASSYNYLSNQPQHF	TGTGCCAGCAGTTATAACTACCTAAGCAATCAGCCCCAGCATTTT	TRBJ1-5	NA	NA	TRBV6-5
CAIGNSLDRAYSGANVLTF	TGTGCCATCGGTAATAGTTTGGACAGGGCCTACTCTGGGGCCAACGTCCTGACTTTC	TRBJ2-6	TRBD1	few	TRBV10-3
CSARGTSGTSGGYEQYF	TGCAGTGCTAGAGGAACTTCCGGGACTAGCGGGGGGTACGAGCAGTACTTC	TRBJ2-7	TRBD2	NA	TRBV20-1
CASSLWQILSYEQYF	TGTGCCAGCAGTTTGTGGCAGATACTCTCCTACGAGCAGTACTTC	TRBJ2-7	NA	NA	TRBV28